The next 3 T cell receptor beta chains were all read from a single sample in a study of read filtering for tumor transcriptome and immune sequencing (dated by TCRdb to about 2020). Data came from an Illumina HiSeq 4000. Starting from roughly 410 ng RNA, TCR libraries were constructed with the Immunoverse kit using molecular barcoded adaptors that cover the alpha/delta and beta/gamma chains. TCRdb trimmed the raw reads at Q25, called clones with MiXCR and kept productive beta chains. Each CDR3 protein appears once, grouped with its most common genes and DNA. In this sample the table shows about 39,000 distinct CDR3 sequences, roughly an eighth of which occur a single time. Around 7.3% of the sample is held by the ten biggest clonotypes. Sequencing was performed on a population of CD138-negative cells sorted from bone marrow. This specimen's cell subset or site label, interpreted: bone marrow mononuclear cells depleted of CD138+ plasma/myeloma cells by negative magnetic selection. The origin of the receptors is a donor at least 40 years old with multiple myeloma.

By share, this clonotype ranks as medium-sized. The rearrangement uses TRBV29-1 and TRBJ2-1; D not certain. Germline V gene data show CDR1 as SQVTM and CDR2 as ANQGSEA. CDR3 size: 11 residues. The ends were cut back, 6 bases at V and 4 bases at J, with 7 bases in the middle. In DNA, the CDR3 is TGCAGCGTCGAGAGATACAATGAGCAGTTCTTC. It is translated as CSVERYNEQFF.

As regards this clonotype: One end of the junction fails to match germline, which may point to a read error. The DNA for the CDR3 is TGTGCCAGCAAATCAAGGATTTACAATGAGCGGTTCTTC. This codes for CASKSRIYNERFF. This chain connects TRBV2 to TRBJ2-1; no clear D. The V gene's germline CDR1 is SNHLY and CDR2 FYNNEI. This CDR3 has 13 residues.

This clonotype was seen a handful of times. The conserved final phenylalanine or tryptophan is absent from the CDR3, which likely points to a read error. The J gene is TRBJ2-3, the V gene TRBV7-8; possible D gene TRBD2, 6 bases. Trimming stripped 5 bases from V and 6 bases from J, with 24 bases between. CDR3 length: 17 amino acids. Germline CDR1 SGHVS, CDR2 FQNEAQ. The DNA of the CDR3 is TGTGCCAGCAGCCCCCGCGGCGGCGGGGTAGGAGGGGATACGCAGTATCTT. It codes for CASSPRGGGVGGDTQYL.